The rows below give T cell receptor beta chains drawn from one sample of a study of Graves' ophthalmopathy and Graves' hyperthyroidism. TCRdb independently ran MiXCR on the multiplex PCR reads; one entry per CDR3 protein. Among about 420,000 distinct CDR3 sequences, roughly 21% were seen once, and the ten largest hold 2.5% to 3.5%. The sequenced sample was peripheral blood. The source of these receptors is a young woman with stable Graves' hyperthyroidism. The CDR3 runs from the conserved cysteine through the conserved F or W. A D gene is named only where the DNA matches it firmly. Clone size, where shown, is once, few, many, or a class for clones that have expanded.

CDR3 DNA: TGTGCCAGCAGCTCCTACGGGGGGCCACCGTACCAAGAGACCCAGTACTTC; CDR3 protein: CASSSYGGPPYQETQYF; clone size: -; V gene: TRBV7-3; J gene: TRBJ2-5; D gene: -
CDR3 DNA: TGTGCCAGCAGTCCGGGACAGGGGGGAGGCTACACCTTC; CDR3 protein: CASSPGQGGGYTF; clone size: many; V gene: TRBV12-3/TRBV12-4; J gene: TRBJ1-2; D gene: TRBD1
CDR3 DNA: TGTGCTAGTGGTTTGGTACTAGGTCAGGGTTTGCAAGAGACCCAGTACTTC; CDR3 protein: CASGLVLGQGLQETQYF; clone size: -; V gene: TRBV12-5; J gene: TRBJ2-5; D gene: -
CDR3 DNA: TGTGCCAGCAGCCCCTCCGTAGCGGGTACCGGGGAGCTGTTTTTT; CDR3 protein: CASSPSVAGTGELFF; clone size: many; V gene: TRBV3-1; J gene: TRBJ2-2; D gene: TRBD2
CDR3 DNA: TGTGCCAGCAGTTTGCGCGGTATTGGCTACGCGAACACCGGGGAGCTGTTTTTT; CDR3 protein: CASSLRGIGYANTGELFF; clone size: many; V gene: TRBV27; J gene: TRBJ2-2; D gene: -
CDR3 DNA: TGTGCCAGCTCACCTACGATCGACAGGGGCGGCTACGAGCAGTACTTC; CDR3 protein: CASSPTIDRGGYEQYF; clone size: many; V gene: TRBV18; J gene: TRBJ2-7; D gene: TRBD1
CDR3 DNA: TGTGCCAGCAGTTTAGGAGGGTTGCGCAATCAGCCCCAGCATTTT; CDR3 protein: CASSLGGLRNQPQHF; clone size: many; V gene: TRBV12-3/TRBV12-4; J gene: TRBJ1-5; D gene: -
CDR3 DNA: TGTGCCAGCAGCCAAGCTGGGTCGGGGGGACTAGCTTTTGGGGAGCTGTTTTTT; CDR3 protein: CASSQAGSGGLAFGELFF; clone size: few; V gene: TRBV4-2; J gene: TRBJ2-2; D gene: TRBD2
CDR3 DNA: TGCAGTGCTAGACTAGACAGGGTATGGCAAGAGACCCAGTACTTC; CDR3 protein: CSARLDRVWQETQYF; clone size: many; V gene: TRBV20-1; J gene: TRBJ2-5; D gene: TRBD1
CDR3 DNA: TGTGCCAGCAGTGGGCTAGCGGGAGCCCCCTACGAGCAGTACTTC; CDR3 protein: CASSGLAGAPYEQYF; clone size: many; V gene: TRBV27; J gene: TRBJ2-7; D gene: TRBD2
CDR3 DNA: TGTGCCAGCAGCCGCGTCGGGTCCGGCAATCAGCCCCAGCATTTT; CDR3 protein: CASSRVGSGNQPQHF; clone size: many; V gene: TRBV28; J gene: TRBJ1-5; D gene: -
CDR3 DNA: TGTGCCAGCAGTCCGGGACAGGACTCCTACGAGCAGTACTTC; CDR3 protein: CASSPGQDSYEQYF; clone size: -; V gene: TRBV6-1; J gene: TRBJ2-7; D gene: TRBD1
CDR3 DNA: TGTGCCAGCAACCACCACTCGGACAGGGAGAATGGCTACACCTTC; CDR3 protein: CASNHHSDRENGYTF; clone size: many; V gene: TRBV7-9; J gene: TRBJ1-2; D gene: TRBD1
CDR3 DNA: TGTGCCACCCGGGAGGGGGGCTCGAACACTGAAGCTTTCTTT; CDR3 protein: CATREGGSNTEAFF; clone size: many; V gene: TRBV10-3; J gene: TRBJ1-1; D gene: -
CDR3 DNA: TGTGCCAGCGCTTTGACTAGCGGGACCTACGAGCAGTACTTC; CDR3 protein: CASALTSGTYEQYF; clone size: -; V gene: TRBV12-3/TRBV12-4; J gene: TRBJ2-7; D gene: TRBD2
CDR3 DNA: TGTGCCAGCAGCTTAGAAGGGACAGGGTCCTATGGCTACACCTTC; CDR3 protein: CASSLEGTGSYGYTF; clone size: many; V gene: TRBV7-9; J gene: TRBJ1-2; D gene: TRBD1
CDR3 DNA: TGTGCCAGCAGCCTCCAGGGTAATGCCGGGGAGCTGTTTTTT; CDR3 protein: CASSLQGNAGELFF; clone size: few; V gene: TRBV3-1; J gene: TRBJ2-2; D gene: -
CDR3 DNA: TGCAGTGCTACCTACAGGTCCGGGCAGTACTTC; CDR3 protein: CSATYRSGQYF; clone size: many; V gene: TRBV20-1; J gene: TRBJ2-7; D gene: -